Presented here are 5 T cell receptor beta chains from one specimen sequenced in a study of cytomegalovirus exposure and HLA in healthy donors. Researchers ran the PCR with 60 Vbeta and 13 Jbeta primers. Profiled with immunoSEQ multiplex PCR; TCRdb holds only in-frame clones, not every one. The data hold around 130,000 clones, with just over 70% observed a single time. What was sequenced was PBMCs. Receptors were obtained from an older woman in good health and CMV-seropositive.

The CDR3: CASSLAPGNQSPLHF. In nucleotides, the CDR3 is TGTGCCAGCAGCTTAGCACCAGGGAATCAATCACCCCTCCACTTT. The chain links TRBV7-9 to TRBJ1-6, with a possible D match to TRBD1 (5 bases). Germline CDR1 and CDR2: SEHNR and FQNEAQ (reference sequence). The CDR3 length is 15 residues. V lost 0 bases and J 10 bases, leaving 13 bases between the germline ends.

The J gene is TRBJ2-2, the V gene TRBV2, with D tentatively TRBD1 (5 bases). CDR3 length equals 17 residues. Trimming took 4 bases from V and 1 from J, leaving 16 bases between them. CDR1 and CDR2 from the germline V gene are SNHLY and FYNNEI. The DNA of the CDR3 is TGTGCCAGCAGTGGGATCGGCCGGACATGGAACACCGGGGAGCTGTTTTTT. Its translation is CASSGIGRTWNTGELFF.

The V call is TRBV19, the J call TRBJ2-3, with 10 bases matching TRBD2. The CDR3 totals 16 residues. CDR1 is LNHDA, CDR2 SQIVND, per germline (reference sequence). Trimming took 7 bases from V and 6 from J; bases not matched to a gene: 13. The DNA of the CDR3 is TGTGCCAGTACCTATCAGTCTAGCGGGGGATTGGATACGCAGTATTTT. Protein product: CASTYQSSGGLDTQYF.

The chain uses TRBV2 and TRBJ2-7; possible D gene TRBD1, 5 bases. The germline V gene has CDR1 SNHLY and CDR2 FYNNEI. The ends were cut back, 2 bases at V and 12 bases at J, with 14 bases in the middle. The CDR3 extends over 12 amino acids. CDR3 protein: CASSETDTVWYF. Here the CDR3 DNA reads TGTGCCAGCAGTGAAACGGACACCGTGTGGTACTTC.

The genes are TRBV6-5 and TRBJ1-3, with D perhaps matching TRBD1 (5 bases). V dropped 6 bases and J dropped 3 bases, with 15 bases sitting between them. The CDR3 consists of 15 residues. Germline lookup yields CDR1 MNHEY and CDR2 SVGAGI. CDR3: CASSQPSGLGNTIYF. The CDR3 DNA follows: TGTGCCAGCAGCCAACCATCGGGACTTGGAAACACCATATATTTT.